Below are 18 T cell receptor beta chains sequenced from a single sample in a study of cytomegalovirus exposure and HLA in healthy donors. Both 60 Vbeta primers and 13 Jbeta primers went into the PCR. Using immunoSEQ multiplex PCR, the repertoire was profiled, and TCRdb retains in-frame clones only, with some absent. The sample yields 130,000 to 150,000 clones, roughly 73% seen once. Sequencing input: PBMCs. The receptor set was obtained from a human donor in good health.

The genes are TRBV10-3 and TRBJ1-2; no clear D. Germline CDR1 ENHRY, CDR2 SYGVKD. Trimming took off 4 bases at V and 8 bases at J, with 14 bases between the two ends. CDR3 size: 13 residues. For the CDR3, the DNA is TGTGCCATCAGTGGCGACGGAGAAGTGGGCTACACCTTC. The encoded protein is CAISGDGEVGYTF.

This sequence joins TRBV11-3 and TRBJ2-7, with D maybe TRBD1 (6 bases). In germline, CDR1 is SGHNT, CDR2 YENEEA. Between the trimmed V and J ends, which lost 2 bases and 4 bases, there was a span of 12 bases. This CDR3 has 14 amino acids. CDR3 region: CASSLTRGVYEQYF. DNA for the CDR3: TGTGCCAGCAGCTTAACCAGGGGCGTTTACGAGCAGTACTTC.

This clone turned up a few times. The chain couples TRBV10-1 to TRBJ2-1, with 8 bases fitting TRBD2. Germline CDR1 reads WNHNN; CDR2 reads SYGVQD (reference sequence). The CDR3 is 16 residues long. The V and J ends lost 0 bases and 4 bases, in that order; junction bases with no gene match: 5. Here the CDR3 reads CASSESQTSGYNEQFF. Written as DNA, the CDR3 is TGCGCCAGCAGTGAGTCGCAAACTAGCGGATACAATGAGCAGTTCTTC.

The rearrangement uses TRBV28 and TRBJ2-2; D gene unclear. CDR3 length: 14 amino acids. Germline loops: CDR1 MDHEN, CDR2 SYDVKM. Between the trimmed V and J ends, which lost 3 bases and 4 bases, there was a span of 9 bases. The CDR3, as DNA: TGTGCCAGCAGTTTGGGCCTCAGCACCGGGGAGCTGTTTTTT. It translates to CASSLGLSTGELFF.

This clone was observed a few times. The rearrangement joins TRBV5-1 to TRBJ2-5; D unclear. Deletions cut 1 base from V and 2 bases from J, with 9 bases between. CDR1 and CDR2 from the germline V gene are SGHRS and YFSETQ. The CDR3 runs 14 residues. The chain's CDR3 is CASSLMAVQETQYF. CDR3 nucleotide sequence: TGCGCCAGCAGCTTGATGGCGGTTCAAGAGACCCAGTACTTC.

The chain combines TRBV28 with TRBJ2-2, with D perhaps matching TRBD1 (5 bases). The CDR3 sequence is 13 residues long. CDR1 is MDHEN, CDR2 SYDVKM, per germline. The V and J ends lost 8 bases and 5 bases respectively, with 12 bases between them. CDR3: CASGRGSTGELFF. The CDR3 coding sequence is TGTGCCAGCGGTAGGGGCTCGACCGGGGAGCTGTTTTTT.

This rearrangement joins TRBV11-2 to TRBJ2-5; D may be TRBD1 (5 bases). Trimming took off 2 bases at V and 7 bases at J, with 23 bases between the two ends. The CDR3 totals 17 residues. Germline CDR1 and CDR2: SGHAT and FQNNGV. CDR3 bases: TGTGCCAGCAGCTTATCGTGGACGGACACCCACGTTGGGACCCAGTACTTC. Its protein is CASSLSWTDTHVGTQYF.

This chain joins TRBV5-5 and TRBJ1-1; TRBD1 agrees at 10 bases. Germline V gives CDR1 SGHKS, CDR2 YYEKEE (reference sequence). The length of the CDR3 is 15 residues. The J segment lost 4 bases and the V segment lost 3 bases, leaving 6 bases of the junction unmatched. For the CDR3, the DNA is TGTGCCAGCAGCTCCCAAGGGACAGGGGCCACTGAAGCTTTCTTT. Amino acid sequence: CASSSQGTGATEAFF.

The rearrangement links TRBV7-8 to TRBJ1-1, with 7 positions matching TRBD1. V shed 5 bases, J shed 6 bases, and the junction held 6 bases outside the gene matches. Germline V lookup: CDR1 SGHVS, CDR2 FQNEAQ. The CDR3 contains 13 residues. CDR3 protein: CASSPRGRAEAFF. DNA for the CDR3: TGTGCCAGCAGCCCTAGGGGGCGCGCTGAAGCTTTCTTT.

This clone came up once. The chain couples TRBV7-3 to TRBJ2-2; TRBD2 is a possible D gene (5 bases). Trimming pared 5 bases from V and 6 bases from J, leaving 10 bases between. This CDR3 is 13 amino acids long. CDR1 is SGHTA and CDR2 is FQGTGA in the germline V gene. CDR3 coding DNA: TGTGCCAGCAGCCGCACTAGGTCCGGGGAGCTGTTTTTT. It translates to CASSRTRSGELFF. The complete variable domain, with remaining parts taken from reference TRBV7-3 and TRBJ2-2, reads GAGVSQTPSNKVTEKGKYVELRCDPISGHTALYWYRQSLGQGPEFLIYFQGTGAADDSGLPNDRFFAVRPEGSVSTLKIQRTERGDSAVYLCASSRTRSGELFFGEGSRLTVL.

The chain carries TRBV5-1 and TRBJ1-1, with D unclear. This CDR3 region has 14 residues. From germline, CDR1 is SGHRS and CDR2 YFSETQ. Trimming left V 4 bases short and J 6 bases short, with 16 bases between. This CDR3 is CASSLSGYSAEAFF. CDR3 nucleotides: TGCGCCAGCAGCCTATCGGGGTATAGCGCTGAAGCTTTCTTT.

This chain joins TRBV29-1 and TRBJ1-1, with D hard to call. This CDR3 region has 12 residues. The V gene's germline CDR1 is SQVTM and CDR2 ANQGSEA. CDR3 sequence reads: CEGRLMNTEAFF. In DNA form, the CDR3 reads TGCGAAGGCAGACTAATGAACACTGAAGCTTTCTTT.

This sequence joins TRBV7-9 and TRBJ1-5; D may be TRBD1 (5 bases). Trimming removed 2 bases from V and 1 base from J, with 15 bases in between. The CDR3 spans 17 residues. Germline V gives CDR1 SEHNR, CDR2 FQNEAQ (reference sequence). CDR3 DNA: TGTGCCAGCAGCTTATTCCTGGGGGAGGGGAGCAATCAGCCCCAGCATTTT. Protein product: CASSLFLGEGSNQPQHF. The full variable domain, with the rest looked up from reference TRBV7-9 and TRBJ1-5, is DTGVSQNPRHKITKRGQNVTFRCDPISEHNRLYWYRQTLGQGPEFLTYFQNEAQLEKSRLLSDRFSAERPKGSFSTLEIQRTEQGDSAMYLCASSLFLGEGSNQPQHFGDGTRLSIL.

This rearrangement joins TRBV5-1 to TRBJ2-5; 8 bases line up with TRBD1. The CDR3 is made up of 16 amino acids. Germline CDR1 SGHRS, CDR2 YFSETQ. Trimming cost V 2 bases and J 5 bases; bases outside gene matches: 11. The chain's CDR3 is CASSFAIGTGRETQYF. The CDR3 nucleotides read TGCGCCAGCAGCTTCGCAATCGGGACAGGCCGGGAGACCCAGTACTTC.

V is TRBV10-2 and J is TRBJ2-1, with 10 nucleotides matching TRBD2. Germline V gives CDR1 WSHSY, CDR2 SAAADI. V lost 3 bases to trimming and J lost 4 bases; unmatched junction nucleotides: 9. The CDR3 extends over 17 amino acids. DNA of the CDR3: TGCGCCAGCAGTGATTCTAGGACTAGCGGATTATACAATGAGCAGTTCTTC. It is translated as CASSDSRTSGLYNEQFF.

V gene TRBV4-1 combines with J gene TRBJ1-5; tentative D call: TRBD1 (5 bases). CDR3 length: 15 amino acids. The ends were cut back, 6 bases at V and 6 bases at J, with 18 bases in the middle. Looked up from germline, CDR1 is MGHRA and CDR2 is YSYEKL. CDR3 sequence reads: CASSLTGDFGQPQHF. The CDR3 bases are TGCGCCAGCAGTCTAACAGGTGATTTCGGTCAGCCCCAGCATTTT.

This chain uses TRBV7-9 with TRBJ2-7, with 7 bases identical to TRBD1. The junction had 4 bases not matched to a gene; V was cut back by 5 bases and J by 3 bases. Germline V gene sequence: CDR1 SEHNR, CDR2 FQNEAQ (reference sequence). The CDR3 totals 13 residues. CDR3 protein: CASSPGQDYEQYF. Here the CDR3 DNA reads TGTGCCAGCAGCCCCGGACAGGACTACGAGCAGTACTTC.

This clone was found once. The V and J genes are TRBV5-1 and TRBJ2-7; 13 bases fit TRBD2. V trimming: 4 bases; J trimming: 5 bases; junction bases outside the gene matches: 6. Germline assignment: CDR1 SGHRS and CDR2 YFSETQ. The CDR3 consists of 15 residues. The CDR3 bases are TGCGCCAGCAGCCCGGGAGGGACTAGCGGGGACGAGCAGTACTTC. Translated: CASSPGGTSGDEQYF.